These 10 T cell receptor beta chains were all obtained from the same sample, sequenced in a study of blood T cells in healthy people across ages. The use of a sample-barcoded 5' primer and a J-beta primer mix characterized a second PCR of about 7 to 12 cycles. TCRdb fed the 5' RACE reads into MiXCR, producing one record per CDR3 protein. The table records 1,800,000 or so distinct CDR3 sequences, about 39% of them present only once. The source material was blood. The source is a human donor in good health.

V usage is TRBV5-1 and J usage is TRBJ1-1, with D tentatively TRBD1 (5 bases). Trimming removed 3 bases at V and 2 bases at J, with 11 bases between. Germline V gives CDR1 SGHRS, CDR2 YFSETQ. CDR3 length equals 14 residues. The CDR3 region has the DNA TGCGCCAGCAGCTGGATCACAGGCAACACTGAAGCTTTCTTT. This sequence encodes CASSWITGNTEAFF.

The V and J genes are TRBV4-1 and TRBJ1-2; TRBD1 is a possible D gene (5 bases). Germline values: CDR1 MGHRA, CDR2 YSYEKL. The germline V and J ends were trimmed by 4 bases and 1 base, with 10 bases remaining between them. CDR3 length equals 14 residues. The CDR3 region is CASSPGGDNYGYTF. CDR3 nucleotide sequence: TGCGCCAGCAGCCCCGGAGGGGATAACTATGGCTACACCTTC.

There are many counts of this clonotype. The chain has TRBV7-7 and TRBJ2-1; no definite D call. Looked up from germline, CDR1 is SSHAT and CDR2 is FNYEAQ (reference sequence). The CDR3 is 8 residues long. The CDR3 DNA sequence: TGTGCTGTCAGAGAGCAGTTCTTC. Its protein product is CAVREQFF. Full variable domain (outside the CDR3, taken from reference TRBV7-7 and TRBJ2-1): GAGVSQSPRYKVTKRGQDVTLRCDPISSHATLYWYQQALGQGPEFLTYFNYEAQPDKSGLPSDRFSAERPEGSISTLTIQRTEQRDSAMYRCAVREQFFGPGTRLTVL.

This clonotype appeared a few times. V is TRBV20-1 and J is TRBJ2-5; 9 nucleotides match TRBD2. V lost 3 bases, J lost 2 bases, and 10 bases stayed unmatched. CDR1 is DFQATT, CDR2 SNEGSKA, per germline (reference sequence). This CDR3 spans 16 amino acids. The CDR3 reads CSASKAGGFKQETQYF. CDR3 DNA sequence: TGCAGTGCTAGCAAAGCGGGGGGCTTTAAACAAGAGACCCAGTACTTC.

J is TRBJ2-2 and V is TRBV5-1; D is possibly TRBD2 (5 bases). The germline gives CDR1 SGHRS, CDR2 YFSETQ. Between the trimmed V and J ends, which lost 0 bases and 0 bases, there was a span of 9 bases. This CDR3 comprises 16 residues. As DNA, the CDR3 is TGCGCCAGCAGCTTGGCGGCTAGCACGAACACCGGGGAGCTGTTTTTT. Translation gives CASSLAASTNTGELFF.

This clonotype was picked up a small number of times. J is TRBJ1-2 and V is TRBV6-5; 8 bases fit TRBD1. CDR3 length equals 16 residues. CDR1 is MNHEY and CDR2 is SVGAGI in the germline V gene. With V trimmed by 5 bases and J by 7 bases, 15 bases remained unmatched. CDR3 region: CASSRQGQRLVAGYTF. DNA for the CDR3: TGTGCCAGCAGTCGACAGGGGCAGCGACTAGTTGCTGGCTACACCTTC.

V usage is TRBV11-2 and J usage is TRBJ1-4, with a possible D match to TRBD1 (6 bases). V was clipped by 2 bases and J by 7 bases, with 17 bases between them. There are 16 residues in the CDR3. The germline CDR1 and CDR2 sequences are SGHAT and FQNNGV. CDR3 sequence reads: CASSLRGGQGSEKLFF. CDR3 in DNA: TGTGCCAGCAGCTTACGAGGTGGCCAGGGGAGTGAAAAACTGTTTTTT.

V usage is TRBV29-1 and J usage is TRBJ1-1; D is unclear. Germline lookup yields CDR1 SQVTM and CDR2 ANQGSEA. This CDR3 comprises 13 residues. Trimming took 6 bases from V and 10 from J, leaving 21 bases between them. The CDR3 region is CSVRSGYRLVAFF. For the CDR3, the DNA is TGCAGCGTCAGAAGCGGGTATCGTCTTGTAGCTTTCTTT.

The chain couples TRBV20-1 to TRBJ2-1; 7 nucleotides match TRBD2. The germline gives CDR1 DFQATT, CDR2 SNEGSKA (reference sequence). V lost 3 bases, J lost 7 bases, and 6 bases stayed unmatched. This CDR3 is 13 amino acids long. The chain's CDR3 is CSASWGGENEQFF. CDR3 in DNA: TGCAGTGCTAGCTGGGGGGGGGAAAATGAGCAGTTCTTC.

The V call is TRBV25-1, the J call TRBJ1-3; 8 bases align to TRBD1. This CDR3 region has 16 residues. Germline V gene sequence: CDR1 MGHDK, CDR2 SYGVNS. V lost 3 bases and J lost 3; bases outside the gene matches: 7. The CDR3 DNA reads TGTGCCAGCAGTGACCATGACAGGGGCGGTGGAAACACCATATATTTT. Translated, it gives CASSDHDRGGGNTIYF.